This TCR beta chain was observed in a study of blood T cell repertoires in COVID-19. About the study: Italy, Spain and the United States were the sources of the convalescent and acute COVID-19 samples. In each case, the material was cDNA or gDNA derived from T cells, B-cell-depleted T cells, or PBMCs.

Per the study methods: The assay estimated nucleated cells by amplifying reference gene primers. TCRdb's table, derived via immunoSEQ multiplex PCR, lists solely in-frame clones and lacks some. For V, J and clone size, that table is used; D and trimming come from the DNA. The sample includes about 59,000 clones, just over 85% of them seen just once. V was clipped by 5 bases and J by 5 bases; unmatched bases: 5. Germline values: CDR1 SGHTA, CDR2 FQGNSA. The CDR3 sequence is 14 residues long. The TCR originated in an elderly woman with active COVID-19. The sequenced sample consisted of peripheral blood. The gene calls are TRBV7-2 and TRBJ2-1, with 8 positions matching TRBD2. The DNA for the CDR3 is TGTGCCAGCAGCCCGACTAGCGAGAACAATGAGCAGTTCTTC. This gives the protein CASSPTSENNEQFF.